This T cell receptor beta chain was recovered during a study of technical replicates of blood from a few donors (dated by TCRdb to 2015 to 2018). V ends up 10 bases short and J 6 bases short, with an unmatched junction base count of 10. Sequences MGHDK (CDR1) and SYGVNS (CDR2) are obtained from the germline V gene. The CDR3 goes from the cysteine to the phenylalanine over 14 residues. Only the CDR3 portion is preserved as DNA: 42 bases, with reading frame beginning at the first base. Libraries were prepared through the immunoSEQ multiplex PCR assay. TCRdb retrieved this table from immuneACCESS and kept in-frame rearrangements only. Not all clones are present; in checked studies, unresolved V genes account for under half, and no reason is known for the remainder. Across this sample there are about 79,000 clones, with about 91% seen only once. The ten largest account for 0.3% to 0.5% of the sample.

This clone was counted only a few times. This receptor's antigen is unknown. No quality values exist for individual bases; no much larger clone is one base distant. This receptor was taken from a human donor in good health. Some clones in this sample may be carry-over from other donors' samples. The chain joins TRBV25-1 to TRBJ1-5; TRBD1 fits 9 bases in the junction. Specimen: T cells isolated from PBMCs. The CDR3 region has the sequence CATQGTGQSQPQHF. In nucleotides, the sequence is TGTGCCACCCAGGGGACAGGGCAAAGTCAGCCCCAGCATTTT.